The entry that follows covers one TCR beta chain sequence. A single record per CDR3 protein comes from TCRdb applying MiXCR to the 5' RACE reads. Of 200,000 to 250,000 distinct CDR3 sequences in the sample, over 9.5% were seen once. The sample is drawn from a study of T-cell memory formation after mild COVID-19. Study at large: Clusters were largely donor specific.

Looked up from germline, CDR1 is MDHEN and CDR2 is SYDVKM. This CDR3 is 13 amino acids long. V gave up 2 bases and J gave up 7 bases; unmatched junction bases: 3. The chain recombines TRBV28 with TRBJ1-2, with 8 bases fitting TRBD1. Sequences were obtained from PBMCs or a T cell subset sorted from them (not recorded which). The sequence was obtained from a young man who had mild COVID-19 (a few samples of this study predate the infection). Cell type and time point are not known. CDR3 protein: CASSLARGRGYTF. As DNA, the CDR3 is TGTGCCAGCAGTTTAGCCAGGGGGCGTGGCTACACCTTC.